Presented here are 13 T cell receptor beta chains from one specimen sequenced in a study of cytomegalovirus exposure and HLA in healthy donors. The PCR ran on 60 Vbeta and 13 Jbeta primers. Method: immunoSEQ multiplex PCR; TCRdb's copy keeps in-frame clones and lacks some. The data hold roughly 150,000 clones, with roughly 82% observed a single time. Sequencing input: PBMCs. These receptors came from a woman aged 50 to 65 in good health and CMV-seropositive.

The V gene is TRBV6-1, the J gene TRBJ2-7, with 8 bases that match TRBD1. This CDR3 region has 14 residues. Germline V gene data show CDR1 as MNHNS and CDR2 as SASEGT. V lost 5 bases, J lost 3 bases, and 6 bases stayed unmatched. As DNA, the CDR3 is TGTGCCAGCAGTCCCGGGACAGGCCACTACGAGCAGTACTTC. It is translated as CASSPGTGHYEQYF.

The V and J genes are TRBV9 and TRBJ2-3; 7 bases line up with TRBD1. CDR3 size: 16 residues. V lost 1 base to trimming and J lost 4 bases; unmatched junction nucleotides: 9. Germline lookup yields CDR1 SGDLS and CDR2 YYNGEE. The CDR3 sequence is CASSVTQRTGPDTQYF. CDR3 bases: TGTGCCAGCAGCGTAACTCAACGGACAGGCCCAGATACGCAGTATTTT.

Written as DNA, the CDR3 is TGTGCCAGCAGCCAGACTGGTACCTACGAGCAGTACTTC. Residues: CASSQTGTYEQYF. V usage is TRBV7-2 and J usage is TRBJ2-7; D is unclear. The CDR3 runs to 13 residues. Germline CDR1 reads SGHTA; CDR2 reads FQGNSA. V lost 5 bases and J 2 bases, leaving 10 bases between the germline ends.

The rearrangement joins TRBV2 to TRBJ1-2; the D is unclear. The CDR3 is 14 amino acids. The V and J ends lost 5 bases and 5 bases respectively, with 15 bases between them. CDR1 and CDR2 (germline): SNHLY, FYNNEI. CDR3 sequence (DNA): TGTGCCAGCAGTCCCCCGAGCGGGTGGTATGGCTACACCTTC. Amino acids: CASSPPSGWYGYTF.

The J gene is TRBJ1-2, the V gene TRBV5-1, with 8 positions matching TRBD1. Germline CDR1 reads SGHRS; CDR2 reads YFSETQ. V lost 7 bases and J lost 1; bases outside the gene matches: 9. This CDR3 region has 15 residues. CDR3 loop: CASGVGQGFNYGYTF. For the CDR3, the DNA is TGCGCCAGCGGGGTCGGACAGGGATTTAACTATGGCTACACCTTC.

This chain's CDR3 is CAWSPGISYGYTF. The DNA of the CDR3 is TGTGCCTGGAGTCCAGGGATCTCCTATGGCTACACCTTC. The chain couples TRBV30 to TRBJ1-2; a weak D match, TRBD1 (5 bases). This CDR3 comprises 13 residues. In germline, CDR1 is GTSNPN, CDR2 SVGIG (reference sequence). Trimming shortened V by 2 bases and J by 4 bases, and 11 bases separated the two germline ends. Full variable domain (rest looked up from reference TRBV30 and TRBJ1-2): SQTIHQWPATLVQPVGSPLSLECTVEGTSNPNLYWYRQAAGRGLQLLFYSVGIGQISSEVPQNLSASRPQDRQFILSSKKLLLSDSGFYLCAWSPGISYGYTFGSGTRLTVV.

CDR3 in amino acids: CASSFSATSNTEAFF. CDR3 coding DNA: TGTGCCAGCAGCTTTTCCGCGACATCCAACACTGAAGCTTTCTTT. The V gene is TRBV7-2, the J gene TRBJ1-1; D uncertain. This CDR3 is built from 15 residues. V was pared by 3 bases and J by 2 bases, with 13 bases between. The germline CDR1 and CDR2 sequences are SGHTA and FQGNSA.

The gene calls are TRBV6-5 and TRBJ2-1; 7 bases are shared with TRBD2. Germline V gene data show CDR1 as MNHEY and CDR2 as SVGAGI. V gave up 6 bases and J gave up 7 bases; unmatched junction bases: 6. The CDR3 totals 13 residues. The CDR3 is CASRRLAMNEQFF. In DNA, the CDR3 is TGTGCCAGCAGGCGACTAGCTATGAATGAGCAGTTCTTC.

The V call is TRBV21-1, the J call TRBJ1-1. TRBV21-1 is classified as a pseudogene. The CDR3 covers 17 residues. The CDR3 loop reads CASSKVCRGRVNTEAFF. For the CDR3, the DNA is TGTGCCAGCAGCAAAGTTTGTCGGGGAAGGGTGAACACTGAAGCTTTCTTT.

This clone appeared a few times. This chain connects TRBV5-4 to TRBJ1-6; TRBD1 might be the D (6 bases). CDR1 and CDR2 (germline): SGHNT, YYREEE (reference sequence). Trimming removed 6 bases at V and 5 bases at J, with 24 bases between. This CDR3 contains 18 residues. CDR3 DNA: TGTGCCAGCACCGTACTCAGGGGATTCGGCACCGATAATTCACCCCTCCACTTT. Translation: CASTVLRGFGTDNSPLHF.

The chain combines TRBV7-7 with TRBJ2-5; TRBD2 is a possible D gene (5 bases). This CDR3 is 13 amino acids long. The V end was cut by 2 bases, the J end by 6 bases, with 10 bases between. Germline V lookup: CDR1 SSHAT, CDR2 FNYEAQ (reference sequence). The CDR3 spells CASSLPGSKTQYF. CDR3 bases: TGTGCCAGCAGCTTACCGGGGTCCAAGACCCAGTACTTC.

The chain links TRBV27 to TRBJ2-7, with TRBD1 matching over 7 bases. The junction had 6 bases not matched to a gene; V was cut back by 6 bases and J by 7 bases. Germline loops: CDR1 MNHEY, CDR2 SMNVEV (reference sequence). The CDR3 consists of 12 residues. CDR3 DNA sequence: TGTGCCAGCAGAAGACAGGGCGGAGAGCAGTACTTC. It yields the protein CASRRQGGEQYF.

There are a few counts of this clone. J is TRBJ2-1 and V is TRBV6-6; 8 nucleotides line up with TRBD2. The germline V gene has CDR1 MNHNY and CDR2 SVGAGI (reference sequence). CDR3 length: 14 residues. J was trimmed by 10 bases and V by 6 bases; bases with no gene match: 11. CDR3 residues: CASSPGTSIREQFF. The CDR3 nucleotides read TGTGCCAGCAGCCCCGGGACTAGTATCCGGGAGCAGTTCTTC.